The 28 T cell receptor beta chains below come from one sample, sequenced in a study of PD-1 blockade in classical Hodgkin lymphoma. Libraries were prepared by immunoSEQ multiplex PCR; TCRdb keeps only in-frame clonotypes and omits some of them. This table has about 93,000 clones, about 77% appearing once. Noted time point: cycle 4 day 1 (C4D1), after around six weeks of nivolumab. Every patient experienced relapse after autologous stem cell transplantation, and brentuximab vedotin exposure varied. Sequenced material: peripheral blood mononuclear cells (PBMCs), taken before the fourth cycle of nivolumab. Source of these receptors: a human donor with classical Hodgkin lymphoma.

The rearrangement joins TRBV7-6 to TRBJ2-7, with a tentative D call TRBD1 (5 bases). CDR1 SGHVS and CDR2 FNYEAQ come from the germline V gene. Trimming took off 0 bases at V and 6 bases at J, with 9 bases between the two ends. This CDR3 region has 13 residues. Here the CDR3 reads CASSLAQGTEQYF. Written as DNA, the CDR3 is TGTGCCAGCAGCTTAGCGCAGGGTACCGAGCAGTACTTC.

The rearrangement joins TRBV5-4 to TRBJ1-4; D perhaps matches TRBD1 (6 bases). V lost 3 bases and J 4 bases, leaving 13 bases between the germline ends. The CDR3 sequence is 15 residues long. Germline CDR1 reads SGHNT; CDR2 reads YYREEE (reference sequence). CDR3 sequence reads: CASSSRQEFNEKLFF. In DNA form, the CDR3 reads TGTGCCAGCAGCTCAAGACAGGAGTTTAATGAAAAACTGTTTTTT.

This chain joins TRBV6-1 and TRBJ2-4; 8 bases align to TRBD1. J lost 0 bases, V lost 2 bases, and 6 bases had no gene match. Per the germline V gene, CDR1 is MNHNS and CDR2 is SASEGT. The CDR3 is 17 amino acids. The CDR3 DNA sequence: TGTGCCAGCAGTGAACAGGGGGCGATAGGAGCCAAAAACATTCAGTACTTC. Protein product: CASSEQGAIGAKNIQYF.

This chain uses TRBV5-1 with TRBJ2-1, with TRBD2 identical over 14 bases. V gave up 4 bases and J gave up 4 bases; unmatched junction bases: 13. The CDR3 runs 19 residues. Germline assignment: CDR1 SGHRS and CDR2 YFSETQ. The CDR3 DNA reads as TGCGCCAGCAGCGCAGGACTAGCGGGAGGCCCCAGAAGGTACAATGAGCAGTTCTTC. Translating gives CASSAGLAGGPRRYNEQFF.

CDR3 DNA sequence: TGTGCCAGCAGTGAACCAGGGGGCGGCACCGGGGAGCTGTTTTTT. Its translation: CASSEPGGGTGELFF. The chain carries TRBV6-1 and TRBJ2-2; 8 positions agree with TRBD1. CDR3 length equals 15 residues. From germline, CDR1 is MNHNS and CDR2 SASEGT. J was trimmed by 4 bases and V by 2 bases; bases with no gene match: 3.

This clone was seen only a few times. The J gene is TRBJ1-2, the V gene TRBV18; D gene uncertain. Trimming took off 1 base at V and 5 bases at J, with 20 bases between the two ends. The CDR3 spans 17 residues. Germline CDR1 is KGHSH and CDR2 is LQKENI. The CDR3 DNA follows: TGTGCCAGCTCACCACTAGGGTCATGGGGAGGACCGTATGGCTACACCTTC. Amino acid sequence: CASSPLGSWGGPYGYTF.

V and J are TRBV19 and TRBJ2-7, with 9 bases aligning to TRBD1. With 8 bases clipped from V and 8 bases from J, the junction kept 10 bases outside the gene matches. The germline V gene encodes CDR1 LNHDA and CDR2 SQIVND (reference sequence). The CDR3 runs 13 residues. The CDR3 sequence is CASGDRDIPQQYF. The CDR3 DNA reads TGTGCCAGTGGGGACAGGGATATCCCCCAGCAGTACTTC.

This clone was counted only a few times. The chain is built from TRBV7-2 and TRBJ2-1, with TRBD2 matching 7 bases. Germline values: CDR1 SGHTA, CDR2 FQGNSA. Losses at the gene ends were 1 base for V and 4 bases for J; bases not matched to a gene: 4. The CDR3 consists of 15 residues. The CDR3 here is CASSLDSGPYNEQFF. CDR3 nucleotide sequence: TGTGCCAGCAGCTTAGATAGCGGGCCTTACAATGAGCAGTTCTTC.

The chain links TRBV29-1 to TRBJ2-5, with 7 bases fitting TRBD2. The CDR3 has 16 amino acids. Germline V CDR1 and CDR2: SQVTM, ANQGSEA. With V trimmed by 6 bases and J by 0 bases, 13 bases remained unmatched. CDR3 DNA sequence: TGCAGCGTAAATGGGGGGGGAGTGGCGTACCAAGAGACCCAGTACTTC. Amino acid sequence: CSVNGGGVAYQETQYF.

This chain links TRBV4-1 with TRBJ2-5; weak D call: TRBD2 (7 bases). Trimming pared 4 bases from V and 4 bases from J, leaving 16 bases between. CDR1 MGHRA and CDR2 YSYEKL come from the germline V gene. The CDR3 extends over 15 amino acids. CDR3 nucleotides: TGCGCCAGCAGCCCAGGCCCGAGGGGGGGAGAGACCCAGTACTTC. This sequence encodes CASSPGPRGGETQYF.

The rearrangement uses TRBV11-2 and TRBJ2-3, with TRBD2 as a possible D gene (5 bases). Germline V gene sequence: CDR1 SGHAT, CDR2 FQNNGV. The CDR3 is made up of 14 amino acids. Trimming removed 1 base from V and 2 bases from J, with 7 bases in between. The DNA for the CDR3 is TGTGCCAGCAGCTTAGTCGGGGTCACAGATACGCAGTATTTT. Translating it yields CASSLVGVTDTQYF.

The table lists this clone with a few counts. The DNA for the CDR3 is TGTGCCAGCAGCTTAACTGGACACCAGCCCCAGCATTTT. This translates into CASSLTGHQPQHF. V and J are TRBV7-3 and TRBJ1-5, with D possibly TRBD1 on 5 matching bases. Deletions cut 0 bases from V and 7 bases from J, with 7 bases between. Germline assignment: CDR1 SGHTA and CDR2 FQGTGA. The CDR3 runs to 13 residues.

V gene TRBV27 combines with J gene TRBJ1-2; D uncertain. With 0 bases removed from V and 5 bases from J, the gap between germline ends came to 10 bases. Germline lookup yields CDR1 MNHEY and CDR2 SMNVEV (reference sequence). The CDR3 spans 14 residues. CDR3 amino acids: CASSLSAGGYGYTF. Written as DNA, the CDR3 is TGTGCCAGCAGTTTATCGGCAGGAGGGTATGGCTACACCTTC.

This clone was seen a few times. The chain recombines TRBV7-9 with TRBJ2-3; TRBD1 matches 9 bases. V was clipped by 4 bases and J by 2 bases; unmatched bases: 4. Looked up from germline, CDR1 is SEHNR and CDR2 is FQNEAQ (reference sequence). The CDR3 covers 15 residues. The CDR3 loop reads CASSSTGGSTDTQYF. Written as DNA, the CDR3 is TGTGCCAGCAGCTCTACAGGGGGCTCCACAGATACGCAGTATTTT.

With respect to this clone: The same CDR3 arises from other DNA sequences in this sample as well. The J gene is TRBJ2-5, the V gene TRBV6-5; no definite D call. The CDR3 is 11 residues long. The ends were cut back, 5 bases at V and 2 bases at J, with 3 bases in the middle. Looked up from germline, CDR1 is MNHEY and CDR2 is SVGAGI. The CDR3 DNA reads as TGTGCCAGCAGTAAACAAGAGACCCAGTACTTC. It encodes CASSKQETQYF.

The V and J genes are TRBV5-1 and TRBJ1-3; TRBD1 is a possible D gene (5 bases). V lost 0 bases and J lost 2, with 6 bases in between. CDR3 size: 14 residues. Per the germline V gene, CDR1 is SGHRS and CDR2 is YFSETQ. Here the CDR3 DNA reads TGCGCCAGCAGCTTGGCAGGGACTGGAAACACCATATATTTT. It yields the protein CASSLAGTGNTIYF.

This clone has a single count. The chain has TRBV28 and TRBJ2-1; 11 bases match TRBD2. This CDR3 has 16 amino acids. The J segment lost 4 bases and the V segment lost 3 bases, leaving 5 bases of the junction unmatched. Germline V gene data show CDR1 as MDHEN and CDR2 as SYDVKM. The chain's CDR3 is CASSFRLAGKYNEQFF. Written as DNA, the CDR3 is TGTGCCAGCAGTTTCCGACTAGCGGGAAAATACAATGAGCAGTTCTTC.

V gene TRBV10-3 combines with J gene TRBJ1-2; 10 positions match TRBD1. Per the germline V gene, CDR1 is ENHRY and CDR2 is SYGVKD. Germline trimming cut 7 bases from V and 4 bases from J; bases unmatched to any gene: 6. The CDR3 length is 14 residues. The CDR3 loop reads CAITGTGDPYGYTF. The CDR3, as DNA: TGTGCCATCACCGGGACAGGGGATCCCTATGGCTACACCTTC.

V and J are TRBV7-9 and TRBJ2-1; D is undetermined. CDR1 is SEHNR and CDR2 is FQNEAQ in the germline V gene (reference sequence). This CDR3 comprises 15 residues. V dropped 4 bases and J dropped 4 bases, with 14 bases sitting between them. CDR3 residues: CASSSGWTPYNEQFF. The DNA of the CDR3 is TGTGCCAGCAGCTCCGGGTGGACCCCTTACAATGAGCAGTTCTTC.

The V call is TRBV10-3, the J call TRBJ1-5; tentative D call: TRBD1 (6 bases). The V and J ends lost 4 bases and 7 bases respectively, with 14 bases between them. The germline V gene has CDR1 ENHRY and CDR2 SYGVKD. This CDR3 has 14 residues. The CDR3 coding sequence is TGTGCCATCAGTGGGTGGAGGGGGGGACAGCCCCAGCATTTT. This gives the protein CAISGWRGGQPQHF.

This chain links TRBV7-9 with TRBJ1-2; 9 bases map to TRBD1. The CDR3 sequence is 16 residues long. CDR1 SEHNR and CDR2 FQNEAQ come from the germline V gene (reference sequence). Losses at the gene ends were 5 bases for V and 3 bases for J; bases not matched to a gene: 10. For the CDR3, the DNA is TGTGCCAGCAGCGCAAGGGACAGGGAAGTCCACTATGGCTACACCTTC. Protein product: CASSARDREVHYGYTF.

V is TRBV18 and J is TRBJ2-7; maybe TRBD2 (5 bases). The germline V and J ends were trimmed by 3 bases and 3 bases, with 9 bases remaining between them. Germline assignment: CDR1 KGHSH and CDR2 LQKENI. CDR3 length: 13 residues. CDR3 protein: CASSPVSDYEQYF. CDR3 DNA sequence: TGTGCCAGCTCACCTGTTAGCGACTACGAGCAGTACTTC.

This chain connects TRBV21-1 to TRBJ2-3; the tabulated D call, TRBD2, remains unverified against the DNA. TRBV21-1 is annotated as a pseudogene. The CDR3 consists of 16 residues. The CDR3 here is CASSKVEAGGTDTQYF. CDR3 in DNA: TGTGCCAGCAGCAAAGTGGAAGCGGGAGGGACAGATACGCAGTATTTT.

The CDR3 is CASSWGDTQYF. In DNA form, the CDR3 reads TGTGCCAGCAGTTGGGGAGATACGCAGTATTTT. The chain employs TRBV2 and TRBJ2-3; D is undetermined. V gave up 5 bases and J gave up 5 bases, with 5 bases separating them. The CDR3 has 11 amino acids. In germline, CDR1 is SNHLY, CDR2 FYNNEI. Based on the CDR3 plus reference TRBV2 and TRBJ2-3, the full variable domain is EPEVTQTPSHQVTQMGQEVILRCVPISNHLYFYWYRQILGQKVEFLVSFYNNEISEKSEIFDDQFSVERPDGSNFTLKIRSTKLEDSAMYFCASSWGDTQYFGPGTRLTVL.

The V gene is TRBV6-5, the J gene TRBJ2-1; 12 bases are shared with TRBD2. With 5 bases clipped from V and 7 bases from J, the junction kept 6 bases outside the gene matches. The CDR3 consists of 15 residues. CDR1 and CDR2 (germline): MNHEY, SVGAGI. CDR3 sequence (DNA): TGTGCCAGCAGTCCTCTAGCGGGAGGGGGAAATGAGCAGTTCTTC. Translated: CASSPLAGGGNEQFF.

The chain is built from TRBV7-2 and TRBJ1-5; D is ambiguous. This CDR3 comprises 13 residues. V lost 3 bases to trimming and J lost 6 bases, with 9 bases between them. CDR1 and CDR2 (germline): SGHTA, FQGNSA. The DNA of the CDR3 is TGTGCCAGCAGCTTGACCCTAGGTCAGCCCCAGCATTTT. This translates into CASSLTLGQPQHF.

The chain combines TRBV6-1 with TRBJ2-7; 9 positions match TRBD1. This CDR3 has 15 residues. Germline loops: CDR1 MNHNS, CDR2 SASEGT. The trim removed 6 bases at V and 2 bases at J, leaving 8 bases unmatched. In DNA, the CDR3 is TGTGCCAGCAGCGCCAACAGGGGGCCGACCTACGAGCAGTACTTC. Translating it yields CASSANRGPTYEQYF.

The genes are TRBV30 and TRBJ1-2; D uncertain. This CDR3 comprises 11 residues. Between the trimmed V and J ends, which lost 4 bases and 1 base, there was a span of 4 bases. Germline assignment: CDR1 GTSNPN and CDR2 SVGIG (reference sequence). In DNA form, the CDR3 reads TGTGCCTGGACAGATAACTATGGCTACACCTTC. Translating it yields CAWTDNYGYTF.